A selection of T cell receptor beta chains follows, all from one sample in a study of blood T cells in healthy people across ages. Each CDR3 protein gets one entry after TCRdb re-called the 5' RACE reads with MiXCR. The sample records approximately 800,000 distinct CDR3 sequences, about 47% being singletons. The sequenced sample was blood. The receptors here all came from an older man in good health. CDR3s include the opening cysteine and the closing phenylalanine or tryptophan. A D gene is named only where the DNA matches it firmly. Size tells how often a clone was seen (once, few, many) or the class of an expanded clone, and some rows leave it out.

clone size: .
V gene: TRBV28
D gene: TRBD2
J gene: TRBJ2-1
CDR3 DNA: TGTGCCAGCACCGGACTAGCGGGAGTACCGAGCGGCAATGAGCAGTTCTTC
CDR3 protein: CASTGLAGVPSGNEQFF

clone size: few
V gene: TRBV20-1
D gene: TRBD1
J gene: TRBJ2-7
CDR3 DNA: TGCAGTGCAAGTTTGACCGAGAGGGACAGGGGGTACGAGCAGTACTTC
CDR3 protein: CSASLTERDRGYEQYF

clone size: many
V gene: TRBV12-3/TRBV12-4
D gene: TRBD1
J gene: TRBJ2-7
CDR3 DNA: TGTGCCAGCAGCCGCGGGACAGGGGGCGGGGACGAGCAGTACTTC
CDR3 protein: CASSRGTGGGDEQYF

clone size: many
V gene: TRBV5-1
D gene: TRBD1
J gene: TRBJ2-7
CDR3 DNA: TGCGCCAGCAGCTGGACAGGGATCAACGAGCAGTACTTC
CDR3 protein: CASSWTGINEQYF

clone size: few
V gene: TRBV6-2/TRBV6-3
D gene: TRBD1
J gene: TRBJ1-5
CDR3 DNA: TGTGCCAGCAACGACAGGGGCCGAAGTGATCAGCCCCAGCATTTT
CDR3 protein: CASNDRGRSDQPQHF

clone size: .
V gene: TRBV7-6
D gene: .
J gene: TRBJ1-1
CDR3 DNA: TGTGCCAGCAGCCCCTTACAGGGCCTCAACACTGAAGCTTTCTTT
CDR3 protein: CASSPLQGLNTEAFF

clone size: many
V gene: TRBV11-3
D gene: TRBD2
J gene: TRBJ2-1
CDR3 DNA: TGTGCCAGCAGCTTAGTCCATCCGAAAGCGGGAGGACGTCTGTTCTTC
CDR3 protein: CASSLVHPKAGGRLFF

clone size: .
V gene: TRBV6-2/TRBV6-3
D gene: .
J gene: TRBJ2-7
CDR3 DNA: TGTGCCGCAAGGCAGGGGACCTACGAGCAGTACTTC
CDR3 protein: CAARQGTYEQYF

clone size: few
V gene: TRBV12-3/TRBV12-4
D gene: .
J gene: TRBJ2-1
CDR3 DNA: TGTGCCAGCAGTTTCCGCGGGGCGAGGAATGAGCAGTTCTTC
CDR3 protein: CASSFRGARNEQFF

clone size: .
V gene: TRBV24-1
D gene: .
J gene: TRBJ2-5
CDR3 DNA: TGTGCCACCGCCGGAAGCGGAGCGGGCCAAGAGACCCAGTACTTC
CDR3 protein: CATAGSGAGQETQYF

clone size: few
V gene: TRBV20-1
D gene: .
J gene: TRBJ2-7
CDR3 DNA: TGCAGTGCTAATCCTAGCGACCTAAGCTCCTACGAGCAGTACTTC
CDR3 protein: CSANPSDLSSYEQYF

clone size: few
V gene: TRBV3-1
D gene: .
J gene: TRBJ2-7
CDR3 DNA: TGTGCCAGCAGCACCGGAGCGGTGGGGGGTAAGAACGAGCAGTACTTC
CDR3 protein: CASSTGAVGGKNEQYF

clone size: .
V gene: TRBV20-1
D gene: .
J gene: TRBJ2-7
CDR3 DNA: TGCAGTGCTAGAACCGGGACAAACTATTACGAGCAGTACTTC
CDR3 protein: CSARTGTNYYEQYF

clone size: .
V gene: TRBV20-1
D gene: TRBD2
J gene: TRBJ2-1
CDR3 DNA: TGCAGTGCTAGAGATTTACTAGCGGGACAGCAGTTCTTC
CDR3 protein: CSARDLLAGQQFF

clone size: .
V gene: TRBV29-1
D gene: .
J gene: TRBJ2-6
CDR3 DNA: TGCAGCGTTGAAAGAAGCGGGGACAGCTCTGGGGCCAACGTCCTGACTTTC
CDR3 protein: CSVERSGDSSGANVLTF

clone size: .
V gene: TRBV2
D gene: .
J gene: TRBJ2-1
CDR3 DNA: TGTGCCAGCAGTGAATTCGCGGACAAGCAGTTCTTC
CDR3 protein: CASSEFADKQFF

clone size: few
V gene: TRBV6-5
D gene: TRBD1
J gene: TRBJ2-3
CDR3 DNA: TGTGCCAGCAGCCGAGGGGGCGCGGGCACAGATACGCAGTATTTT
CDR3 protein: CASSRGGAGTDTQYF

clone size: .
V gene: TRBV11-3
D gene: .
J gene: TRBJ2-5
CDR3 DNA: TGTGCCAGCAGCTTAGAGTGGTTAGGGGAGACCCAGTACTTC
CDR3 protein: CASSLEWLGETQYF

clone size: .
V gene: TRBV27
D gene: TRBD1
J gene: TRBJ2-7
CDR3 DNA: TGTGCCAGCAGTAAGACAGGGGTTGATGGGTACGAGCAGTACTTC
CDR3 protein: CASSKTGVDGYEQYF

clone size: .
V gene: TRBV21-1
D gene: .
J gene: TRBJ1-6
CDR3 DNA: TGTGCCAGCATCAGAGGCAGGGGTCCTCGGACAGGACATAATTCACCCCTCCACTTT
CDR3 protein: CASIRGRGPRTGHNSPLHF

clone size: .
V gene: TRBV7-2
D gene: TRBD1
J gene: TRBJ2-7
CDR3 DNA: TGTGCCAGCAGCTTAAGGACAGGGCGCGAGCAGTACTTC
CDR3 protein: CASSLRTGREQYF

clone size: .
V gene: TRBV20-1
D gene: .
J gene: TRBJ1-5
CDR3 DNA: TGCAGTGCTAGGGGCGGATATAGCAATCAGCCCCAGCATTTT
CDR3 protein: CSARGGYSNQPQHF